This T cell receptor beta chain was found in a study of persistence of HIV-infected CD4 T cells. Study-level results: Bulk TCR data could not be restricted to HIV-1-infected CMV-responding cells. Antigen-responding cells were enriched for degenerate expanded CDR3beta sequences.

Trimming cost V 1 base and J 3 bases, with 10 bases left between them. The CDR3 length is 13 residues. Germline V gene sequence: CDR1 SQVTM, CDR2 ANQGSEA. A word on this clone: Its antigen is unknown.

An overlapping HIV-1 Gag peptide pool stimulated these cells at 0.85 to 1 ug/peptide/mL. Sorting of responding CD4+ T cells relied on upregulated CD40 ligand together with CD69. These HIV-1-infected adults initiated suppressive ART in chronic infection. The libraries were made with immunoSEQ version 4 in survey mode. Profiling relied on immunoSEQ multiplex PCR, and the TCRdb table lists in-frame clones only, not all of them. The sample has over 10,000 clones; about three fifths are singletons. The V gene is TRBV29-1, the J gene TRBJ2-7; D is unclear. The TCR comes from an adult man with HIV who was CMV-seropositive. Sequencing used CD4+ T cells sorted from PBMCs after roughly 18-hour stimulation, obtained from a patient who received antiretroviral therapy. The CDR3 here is CSVEGVIGYEQYF. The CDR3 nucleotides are TGCAGCGTTGAAGGAGTGATTGGCTACGAGCAGTACTTC.